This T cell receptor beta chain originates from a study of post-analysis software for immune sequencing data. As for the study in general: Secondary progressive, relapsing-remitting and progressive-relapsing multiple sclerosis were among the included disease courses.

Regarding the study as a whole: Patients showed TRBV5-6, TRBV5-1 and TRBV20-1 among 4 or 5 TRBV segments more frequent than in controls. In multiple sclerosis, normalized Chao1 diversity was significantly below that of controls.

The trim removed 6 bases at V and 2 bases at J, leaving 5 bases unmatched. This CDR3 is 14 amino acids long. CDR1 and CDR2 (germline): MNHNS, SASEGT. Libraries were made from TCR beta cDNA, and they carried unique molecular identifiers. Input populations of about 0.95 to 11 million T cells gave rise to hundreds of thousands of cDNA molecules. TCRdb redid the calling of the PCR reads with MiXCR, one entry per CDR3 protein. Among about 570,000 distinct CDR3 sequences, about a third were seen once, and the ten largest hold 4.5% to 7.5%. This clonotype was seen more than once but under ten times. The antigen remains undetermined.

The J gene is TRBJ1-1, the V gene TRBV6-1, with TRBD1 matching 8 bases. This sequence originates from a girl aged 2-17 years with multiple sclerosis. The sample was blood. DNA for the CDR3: TGTGCCAGCAGCCGACAGGGGTTAAACACTGAAGCTTTCTTT. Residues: CASSRQGLNTEAFF.